The entry below describes one TCR beta chain. This clonotype was seen a few times. The antigen it recognizes is unknown. The sample holds no much larger clone one base away, and base qualities are not on file. V ends up 7 bases short and J 8 bases short, with an unmatched junction base count of 16. CDR1 and CDR2 are read off the germline V gene (reference sequence) as LNHDA and SQIVND. The CDR3 contains 16 residues, cysteine and phenylalanine counted. Of all the DNA, just the CDR3 is kept, 48 bases in frame from base 1. The data were taken from a study of T cell repertoires in cytomegalovirus infection (dated by TCRdb to the late 2010s). Study-wide context: Donor HLA type was relevant to the analysis, as public TCR beta signatures indicated carriage of CMV infection together with the matching HLA type. Results the study describes overall, beyond this receptor: In both this cohort and an independent cohort of 352 donors, the cumulative frequency of public TCR beta family members distinguished carriers of CMV infection plus the relevant HLA type. In the ex vivo response, HLA-C-restricted CMV-specific TCR beta clonotypes were dominant, and in two of eight donors the single most frequent clonotype came from this HLA-C-restricted group.

Sequencing used an Illumina HiSeq 1500. TCRdb's own reprocessing of the public reads used fastp at Q25 and MiXCR and kept productive beta chains. Rows merge per CDR3 protein into single entries with the most common DNA and genes. The sample table contains 600,000 to 800,000 distinct CDR3 sequences; only one count was recorded for approximately 25% of them. The top ten constitute 7% to 9% of the sample. The source is a human donor in good health (CMV status not recorded). Some clones in this sample may be carry-over from other donors' samples. Recombination connected TRBV19 to TRBJ1-2; 10 junctional bases match TRBD1. The sequencing sample was made of CD8+ T cells from PBMCs. The DNA sequence is given as TGTGCCAGTATCTCGGACCGGGACAGGGGCTTACGAGGCTACACCTTC. Its protein reads: CASISDRDRGLRGYTF.